This TCR beta chain was retrieved from a study of T cells after yellow fever vaccination. MiXCR, applied by TCRdb to the 5' RACE reads, yields one record per CDR3 protein. Here the sample spans hundreds of thousands of distinct CDR3 sequences, 8.7% being singletons. V was pared by 10 bases and J by 0 bases, with 10 bases between. The germline V gene has CDR1 ENHRY and CDR2 SYGVKD. CDR3 length: 13 residues. This clonotype has more than one count but fewer than ten. The sequencing used PBMCs, collected on the day of the first yellow fever vaccination. This TCR derives from a man aged 18 to 29 who received the YFV17D yellow fever vaccine. This chain joins TRBV10-3 and TRBJ1-5, with unresolved D. In DNA form, the CDR3 reads TGTGCCACCCGCGCCAATAGCAATCAGCCCCAGCATTTT. Translation gives CATRANSNQPQHF.